This TCR beta chain was observed in a study of untreated major depressive disorder. Study results and limitations: TRBV05-01 (Vbeta 5.1) usage was higher in CD4+ T cells of depressed patients than controls. All top five TRBV05-01 clones per subject were private clones.

The repertoire was sequenced with immunoSEQ multiplex PCR; TCRdb's copy has only in-frame clones and lacks some. Altogether tens of thousands of clones are present, 85% to 95% being singletons, with the ten largest covering approximately 0.32%. On this clone itself: Its antigen is unidentified.

Per the germline V gene, CDR1 is SQVTM and CDR2 is ANQGSEA. V shed 1 base and J 2 bases; nucleotides not matched to a gene: 11. This CDR3 is built from 17 residues. The sample taken for sequencing was CD4+ T cells from PBMCs. This TCR was recovered from a man aged 30-40 years in good health. V usage is TRBV29-1 and J usage is TRBJ2-3; 8 bases line up with TRBD2. In DNA form, the CDR3 reads TGCAGCGTTGAAGGGTGGCAGCGGGAGCCTCACACAGATACGCAGTATTTT. Translated, it gives CSVEGWQREPHTDTQYF.